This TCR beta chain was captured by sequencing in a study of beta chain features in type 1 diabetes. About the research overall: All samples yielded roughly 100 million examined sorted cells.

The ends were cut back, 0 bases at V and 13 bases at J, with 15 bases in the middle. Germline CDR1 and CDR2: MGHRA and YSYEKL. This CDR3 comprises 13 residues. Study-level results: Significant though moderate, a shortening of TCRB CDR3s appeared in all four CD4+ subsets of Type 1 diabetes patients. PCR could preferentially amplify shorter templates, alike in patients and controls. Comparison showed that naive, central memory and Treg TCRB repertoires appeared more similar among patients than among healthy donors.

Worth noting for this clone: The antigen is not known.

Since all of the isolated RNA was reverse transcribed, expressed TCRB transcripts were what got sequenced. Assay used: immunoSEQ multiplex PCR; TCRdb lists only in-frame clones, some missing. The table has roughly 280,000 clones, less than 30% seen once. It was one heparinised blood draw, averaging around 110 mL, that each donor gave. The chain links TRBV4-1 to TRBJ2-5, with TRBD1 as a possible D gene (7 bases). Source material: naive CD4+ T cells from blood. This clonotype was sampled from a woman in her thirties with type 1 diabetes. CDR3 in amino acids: CASSQDPRGVRYF. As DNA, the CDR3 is TGCGCCAGCAGCCAAGATCCCAGGGGGGTCCGGTACTTC.